Sequencing of this T cell receptor (beta chain) was carried out in a study of shared clonotypes between healthy human individuals. Study as a whole: Three plates each covered CD4 naive and memory; CD8 naive two, CD8 memory one.

Note on this clone: Antigen specificity is unknown.

Study-wide points: Clonotype sharing across donors was expected to vary with sequencing depth. Across a handful of donors, naive CD4 shared 5% to 6.5%, naive CD8 around 3.5%, memory CD4 over 2%, memory CD8 over 0.3%. A generally larger estimated richness was seen in naive subsets than in memory subsets.

Naive CD8 cells, CD45RO-negative and positively selected for CCR7, excluded terminally differentiated effector memory CD45RA+ cells. TCRdb keeps only in-frame clones here, not all; method: immunoSEQ multiplex PCR. The sample includes around 2,000,000 clones, about 94% of them seen just once. The germline gives CDR1 MNHEY, CDR2 SMNVEV (reference sequence). After removal of 3 bases from V and 8 bases from J, the junction contained 7 bases not matched to a gene. The CDR3 extends over 14 amino acids. The gene calls are TRBV27 and TRBJ1-2, with 9 bases identical to TRBD1. The specimen sequenced was naive CD8+ T cells sorted from blood. The sequence derives from a man between 18 and 29 years old in good health. Here the CDR3 reads CASSFAGQGFGYTF. Here the CDR3 DNA reads TGTGCCAGCAGTTTCGCGGGACAGGGATTCGGCTACACCTTC.